This T cell receptor (beta chain) was documented in a study of blood T cell repertoires in COVID-19. Study overall: Researchers got acute and convalescent COVID-19 samples from the United States, Italy and Spain.

The germline V gene encodes CDR1 SGHRS and CDR2 YFSETQ. The ends were cut back, 4 bases at V and 0 bases at J, with 4 bases in the middle. The length of the CDR3 is 12 residues. Source study methods: Reference gene primers were amplified, and this amplification served to estimate nucleated cell counts. Some clones are missing from TCRdb's copy, which holds only in-frame ones; the method was immunoSEQ multiplex PCR. V and J calls and clone size are those listed in that table; D and trimming were worked out from the DNA. The sample has around 100,000 clones; just under 85% are singletons. Sequencing used peripheral blood. The sequence was collected from a woman older than 75 with active or convalescent COVID-19. The V gene is TRBV5-1, the J gene TRBJ2-5, with D uncertain. In DNA form, the CDR3 reads TGCGCCAGCAGCCTGTACCAAGAGACCCAGTACTTC. Translating it yields CASSLYQETQYF.